This TCR beta chain was sequenced during a study of blood T cell repertoires in COVID-19. As for the study in general: Collection of acute and convalescent COVID-19 samples took place in the United States, Italy and Spain. The analysed material was cDNA or gDNA that came from T cells, B-cell-depleted T cells, or PBMCs.

In the original workflow: Nucleated cell number was recorded as an estimate derived from reference gene primer amplification. This table comes from immunoSEQ multiplex PCR, and its TCRdb copy is limited to in-frame clones, with some not included. The V and J calls and clone size are taken from that table; D and trimming were inferred from the DNA. In the table there are about 98,000 clones, approximately 82% of which are singletons. The source material was peripheral blood. This receptor was obtained from a man aged 60 to 75 with acute or convalescent COVID-19.

The CDR3 DNA follows: TGTGCCAGCAGCCGACCGGGGGGGGAGCAGTACTTC. This codes for CASSRPGGEQYF. The J gene is TRBJ2-7, the V gene TRBV12-3 or TRBV12-4, with 8 nucleotides matching TRBD2. The CDR3 contains 12 residues. V trimming: 6 bases; J trimming: 7 bases; junction bases outside the gene matches: 5.